This T cell receptor (beta chain) was documented in a study of cytomegalovirus exposure and HLA in healthy donors. Libraries were prepared by immunoSEQ multiplex PCR; TCRdb keeps only in-frame clonotypes and omits some of them. The sample lists approximately 130,000 clones; over 85% were seen once. General study findings and limits: As was reported, the classifier diagnosed cytomegalovirus status with high specificity and sensitivity. Cytomegalovirus association was assigned to about 150 TCR beta chains.

Note on this clone: Its antigen is currently unknown.

CDR1 is SEHNR, CDR2 FQNEAQ, per germline (reference sequence). This CDR3 is built from 13 residues. The V end was cut by 6 bases, the J end by 7 bases, with 13 bases between. The clonotype originates from a woman under 30 in good health and CMV-seronegative. The sequencing sample was made of PBMCs. The chain recombines TRBV7-9 with TRBJ1-5; D is unclear. The CDR3 DNA reads TGTGCCAGCAGGGGTGGGTCGGGACAGCCCCAGCATTTT. It specifies CASRGGSGQPQHF.